The rows below give T cell receptor beta chains drawn from one sample of a study of cytomegalovirus exposure and HLA in healthy donors. Sequencing used immunoSEQ multiplex PCR; TCRdb keeps in-frame clones, though not all of them. The repertoire holds 200,000 to 250,000 clones, around 73% seen once, with 3.8% in the top ten. Sequencing was performed on PBMCs. The source of these receptors is a male donor in good health and CMV-seronegative. Each CDR3 is given with its conserved first and last residue. The order of the fields is V gene, J gene, D gene, clone size, CDR3 DNA, CDR3 protein. A D gene is named only where the DNA matches it firmly. The listing skips clone size in some rows; elsewhere it reads once, few, many or a size class.

>TRBV29-1|TRBJ2-6|-|few
TGCAGCGTAGAGGGAGGTGGGGCCAACGTCCTGACTTTC
CSVEGGGANVLTF
>TRBV18|TRBJ2-5|TRBD2|-
TGTGCCAGCTCACCACTTTACGGACTAGCGGAGCTCCAAGAGACCCAGTACTTC
CASSPLYGLAELQETQYF
>TRBV5-8|TRBJ1-2|-|-
TGTGCCAGCAGCTTGGCCAGTATCTATGGCTACACCTTC
CASSLASIYGYTF
>TRBV10-1|TRBJ2-2|-|once
TGCGCCAGCAGTGAGTCGATGGAGACCTCGTCCCCCCGGGAGCTGTTTTTT
CASSESMETSSPRELFF
>TRBV9|TRBJ1-2|-|once
TGTGCCAGCAGCGTGGGGGGGGCGCTGGGTGGCTACACCTTC
CASSVGGALGGYTF
>TRBV19|TRBJ1-5|TRBD1|-
TGTGCCAGTAGTATGGGACAGAGCAATCAGCCCCAGCATTTT
CASSMGQSNQPQHF
>TRBV5-6|TRBJ1-2|TRBD1|-
TGTGCCAGCAGCTCTCCTGTTGCGGAAGGGACAGGGGAGTACTATGGCTACACCTTC
CASSSPVAEGTGEYYGYTF
>TRBV7-9|TRBJ2-5|TRBD2|-
TGTGCCAGCAGCAATCGGGCTAGCGGTAGCCAAGAGACCCAGTACTTC
CASSNRASGSQETQYF
>TRBV7-3|TRBJ2-1|TRBD2|-
TGTGCCAGCAGCTTAGAACTAGCGGGTTACAATGAGCAGTTCTTC
CASSLELAGYNEQFF
>TRBV7-8|TRBJ1-1|-|-
TGTGCCAGCAGCCCCAGGGGTATGAACACTGAAGCTTTCTTT
CASSPRGMNTEAFF
>TRBV11-3|TRBJ2-3|TRBD2|-
TGTGCCAGCAGGGGACTAGCGACAGATACGCAGTATTTT
CASRGLATDTQYF
>TRBV6-5|TRBJ2-7|TRBD2|-
TGTGCCAGCAGAATACTAGCGGATTACTCCTACGAGCAGTACTTC
CASRILADYSYEQYF
>TRBV7-9|TRBJ2-7|-|-
TGTGCCAGCTCTAATATCTACGAGCAGTACTTC
CASSNIYEQYF
>TRBV5-6|TRBJ2-2|-|few
TGTGCCAGCAGCTTGGCTATTGGCGGGGAGCTGTTTTTT
CASSLAIGGELFF
>TRBV5-1|TRBJ2-7|-|-
TGCGCCAGCAGCTTGCGTTGGCAGGTCTACGAGCAGTACTTC
CASSLRWQVYEQYF
>TRBV9|TRBJ2-3|TRBD2|-
TGTGCCAGCACCCCGCCGGGGGGAACAGATACGCAGTATTTT
CASTPPGGTDTQYF
>TRBV7-9|TRBJ2-1|-|few
TGTGCCAGCAGCTTGATGGGCTATGAGCAGTTCTTC
CASSLMGYEQFF
>TRBV19|TRBJ2-7|-|once
TGTGCCAGTAGCCCCTGGTCGGGTGGCTACGAGCAGTACTTC
CASSPWSGGYEQYF
>TRBV2|TRBJ2-7|TRBD2|-
TGTGCCAGCAGTGAATCGTTAGCAGGGCTCCCGGGGGGGCAGTACTTC
CASSESLAGLPGGQYF
>TRBV9|TRBJ2-3|TRBD2|few
TGTGCCAGCAGCCTTAGCGGGAGGGAGGATACGCAGTATTTT
CASSLSGREDTQYF
>TRBV7-8|TRBJ1-5|TRBD1|-
TGTGCCAGCAGCTTAGGAAGGGGGCACGGCAATCAGCCCCAGCATTTT
CASSLGRGHGNQPQHF
>TRBV18|TRBJ1-3|-|-
TGTGCCAGCTCACCCGGACAAGGGTACGGAAACACCATATATTTT
CASSPGQGYGNTIYF
>TRBV15|TRBJ2-7|TRBD1|-
TGTGCCACCAGCAGTGGGGACAGGGGCTACGAGCAGTACTTC
CATSSGDRGYEQYF
>TRBV15|TRBJ1-4|TRBD1|-
TGTGCCACCAGCAACGGAAGGGGGCCCGTTGCAACTAATGAAAAACTGTTTTTT
CATSNGRGPVATNEKLFF
>TRBV4-1|TRBJ2-2|-|-
TGCGCCAGCAGCCAAGATCAACTGAACACCGGGGAGCTGTTTTTT
CASSQDQLNTGELFF
>TRBV29-1|TRBJ1-1|-|-
TGCAGCGTGATCTGGCAGGGTACGGGCACTGAAGCTTTCTTT
CSVIWQGTGTEAFF
>TRBV5-6|TRBJ1-1|-|-
TGTGCCAGCAGCTTAGGAGGGACGTGGGATGAAGCTTTCTTT
CASSLGGTWDEAFF
>TRBV2|TRBJ2-7|-|-
TGTGCCAGCAGTGCTCGTACGGGAGTTAAAGGAGAGCAGTACTTC
CASSARTGVKGEQYF
>TRBV5-4|TRBJ2-4|TRBD2|-
TGTGCCAGCAGCCTGGAGAGTAGCGGGAGGGCGGGAAACATTCAGTACTTC
CASSLESSGRAGNIQYF
>TRBV4-1|TRBJ2-7|TRBD1|-
TGCGCCAGCAGCCAGGGACAGGGGGCCTCCTACGAGCAGTACTTC
CASSQGQGASYEQYF
>TRBV14|TRBJ1-2|TRBD1|few
TGTGCCAGCAGCCAAGCAGGACAGGGGATTTTCTTAAACTATGGCTACACCTTC
CASSQAGQGIFLNYGYTF
>TRBV7-9|TRBJ2-4|-|few
TGTGCCAGCATCCCCTACTCGCCCAAAAACATTCAGTACTTC
CASIPYSPKNIQYF
>TRBV10-1|TRBJ2-1|TRBD2|-
TGCGCCAGCAGTGAAGAGGGACTAGAATTTTCCTACAATGAGCAGTTCTTC
CASSEEGLEFSYNEQFF
>TRBV11-1|TRBJ2-7|-|-
TGTGCCAGCAGCCAAAGAGGACTGTTCTACGAGCAGTACTTC
CASSQRGLFYEQYF
>TRBV27|TRBJ2-7|TRBD2|few
TGTGCCAGCAGTTTCCTCCGGGGGGTGAGCTCCTACGAGCAGTACTTC
CASSFLRGVSSYEQYF
>TRBV4-2|TRBJ2-7|TRBD1|-
TGTGCCAGCAGCCAGGACAGGGCGGCTTACGAGCAGTACTTC
CASSQDRAAYEQYF
>TRBV29-1|TRBJ2-1|-|-
TGCAGCGCCGGAGGGCACGGGACCCTAGGGAATGAGCAGTTCTTC
CSAGGHGTLGNEQFF
>TRBV28|TRBJ2-5|-|-
TGTGCCAGCAGTTCGGCCGGACAGTTGGAGACCCAGTACTTC
CASSSAGQLETQYF
>TRBV30|TRBJ1-1|-|-
TGTGCCTGGAGTGGTTCTATTCGGAACACTGAAGCTTTCTTT
CAWSGSIRNTEAFF
>TRBV28|TRBJ1-1|TRBD1|-
TGTGCCAGCAGTTTATGGGGGCAGGGGGTTAACACTGAAGCTTTCTTT
CASSLWGQGVNTEAFF
>TRBV19|TRBJ2-4|-|-
TGTGCCAGTGGTGGCAGGATACCAGCCAAAAACATTCAGTACTTC
CASGGRIPAKNIQYF
>TRBV9|TRBJ1-5|-|-
TGTGCCAACCGACGGGGGCCCCAGCATTTT
CANRRGPQHF
>TRBV18|TRBJ2-7|TRBD1|-
TGTGCCAGCTCACCACTCCGGACAGGGAGCTCCTACGAGCAGTACTTC
CASSPLRTGSSYEQYF
>TRBV13|TRBJ2-3|-|-
TGTGCCAGCAGCTTAGTCCCAAAGCCAGATACGCAGTATTTT
CASSLVPKPDTQYF
>TRBV7-9|TRBJ2-3|-|-
TGTGCCAGCAGCTTAGGGAGCTCCCCACGCACAGATACGCAGTATTTT
CASSLGSSPRTDTQYF
>TRBV7-2|TRBJ2-5|-|-
TGTGCCAGCAGCTATCTAGGTGGACTGCAAGAGACCCAGTACTTC
CASSYLGGLQETQYF
>TRBV18|TRBJ1-1|-|few
TGTGCCAGCTCATTGAAGGGAGTCGCTGAAGCTTTCTTT
CASSLKGVAEAFF
>TRBV2|TRBJ1-2|TRBD1|-
TGTGCCAGCAGCAAAGGGGGCGCGAACTATGGCTACACCTTC
CASSKGGANYGYTF
>TRBV5-1|TRBJ2-2|-|few
TGCGCCAGCAGCTTGGGGGAGTCTCCCGGGGAGCTGTTTTTT
CASSLGESPGELFF
>TRBV29-1|TRBJ2-1|-|once
TGCAGCGTTGGAGGAGGGATCGGGAATGAGCAGTTCTTC
CSVGGGIGNEQFF
>TRBV6-1|TRBJ2-7|TRBD2|-
TGTGCCAGCTCTAGCGGGAGCTCTACGTCCTACGAGCAGTACTTC
CASSSGSSTSYEQYF